This is a list of T cell receptor beta chains from one sample in a study of cytomegalovirus exposure and HLA in healthy donors. TCRdb's copy holds only in-frame clones and misses some; the assay was immunoSEQ multiplex PCR. The data show approximately 210,000 clones, roughly 83% seen once. Input material: PBMCs. Every receptor here comes from a woman aged 18-30 years in good health and CMV-seronegative. The CDR3 runs from the conserved cysteine through the conserved F or W. The D gene is left open where the match is weak. Expanded clones are given a class, and other clones once, few, many or no size at all.

j_call clone_size d_call v_call cdr3_nt cdr3_aa
TRBJ2-1 once . TRBV25-1 TGTGCCAGCAGTGGTTCGGAGACTATCCCCTACAATGAGCAGTTCTTC CASSGSETIPYNEQFF
TRBJ1-2 . . TRBV13 TGTGCCACCTCGCTTGTGAGTTATGGCTACACCTTC CATSLVSYGYTF
TRBJ2-7 once . TRBV29-1 TGCAGCGTATCCGGGGATACGTACGAGCAGTACTTC CSVSGDTYEQYF
TRBJ1-3 . . TRBV5-1 TGCGCCAGCAGCCTGAACGGCTTGTCCGGGGACACCATATATTTT CASSLNGLSGDTIYF
TRBJ2-3 once . TRBV5-6 TGTGCCAGCAGCCCCCCCGGGGGTAGTAGGGGCACAGATACGCAGTATTTT CASSPPGGSRGTDTQYF
TRBJ2-7 . . TRBV15 TGTGCCACCAGCAGGACAGTCTACGAGCAGTACTTC CATSRTVYEQYF
TRBJ2-7 . . TRBV11-2 TGTGCCAGCAGCCAGGATAGGTACGAGCAGTACTTC CASSQDRYEQYF
TRBJ2-7 . TRBD2 TRBV29-1 TGCAGCGTTGAGACTAGCGGTTACTACGAGCAGTACTTC CSVETSGYYEQYF
TRBJ2-1 many TRBD1 TRBV6-4 TGTGCCAGCAGTGACTCGGTAGGGACAGATTACAATGAGCAGTTCTTC CASSDSVGTDYNEQFF
TRBJ1-1 . . TRBV6-1 TGTGCCAGCAGTGAAGCGAAGGGGGTGTTTGAAGCTTTCTTT CASSEAKGVFEAFF
TRBJ2-2 . TRBD2 TRBV19 TGTGCCAGTAGTATAGGGGGCCCTAGCGGGAGGGGAGCCGGGGAGCTGTTTTTT CASSIGGPSGRGAGELFF
TRBJ1-2 . . TRBV5-1 TGCGCCAGCAGCTTAGGACACTCAAATGGCTACACCTTC CASSLGHSNGYTF
TRBJ2-7 once TRBD1 TRBV19 TGTGCCAGTAGTGAAGGACAGGGGGTTTTCAGCGAGCAGTACTTC CASSEGQGVFSEQYF
TRBJ1-1 . TRBD1 TRBV5-4 TGTGCCAGCAGCACCCAGACAGGGCCCACTGAAGCTTTCTTT CASSTQTGPTEAFF
TRBJ2-5 . . TRBV5-6 TGTGCCAGCAGCCGTGAGGAGACCCAGTACTTC CASSREETQYF
TRBJ1-3 . . TRBV6-5 TGTGCCAGCAGTTTATCCGGGAACTCTGGAAACACCATATATTTT CASSLSGNSGNTIYF
TRBJ2-1 . TRBD2 TRBV5-1 TGCGCCAGCAGTCCGGCGGGGGTCAATGAGCAGTTCTTC CASSPAGVNEQFF
TRBJ2-5 . . TRBV4-2 TGTGCCAGCAGCCAAGGCCATCGTGAGGAGACCCAGTACTTC CASSQGHREETQYF
TRBJ1-1 . TRBD1 TRBV4-2 TGTGCCAGCAGCCAAGTCTCCCCAAAACTTGGACAGGGAAGGAGGATGAACACTGAAGCTTTCTTT CASSQVSPKLGQGRRMNTEAFF
TRBJ2-3 . . TRBV6-4 TGTGCCAGCAGTGACTCTGGAGGTGGGAATACGCAGTATTTT CASSDSGGGNTQYF
TRBJ2-7 . TRBD2 TRBV5-1 TGCGCCAGCAAGGGGGGACTAGCGGGAGTTTACGAGCAGTACTTC CASKGGLAGVYEQYF
TRBJ2-7 . TRBD2 TRBV5-6 TGTGCCAGCAGCTTGGGCCCGGGACTAGCGGGGGGGCGATTGTACGAGCAGTACTTC CASSLGPGLAGGRLYEQYF
TRBJ1-5 few . TRBV4-1 TGCGCCAGCAGCCTGCTGAGTCAGCATTTT CASSLLSQHF
TRBJ1-2 few . TRBV14 TGTGCCAGCAGCCAAACAGGGATCGGCTATGGCTACACCTTC CASSQTGIGYGYTF
TRBJ2-2 . TRBD1 TRBV10-1 TGCGCCAGCAGTCCTGACAGGGTGTTCTTTGCCGGGGAGCTGTTTTTT CASSPDRVFFAGELFF
TRBJ2-7 . TRBD2 TRBV7-8 TGTGCCAGCAGCTTAGTCCCGCGACTAGCGGGATACGAGCAGTACTTC CASSLVPRLAGYEQYF
TRBJ2-7 . . TRBV25-1 TGTGCCAGCAGTGGGGGACTTCTCTACGAGCAGTACTTC CASSGGLLYEQYF
TRBJ1-6 . . TRBV30 TGTGCCGCCAGGGGCTCCTATAATTCACCCCTCCACTTT CAARGSYNSPLHF
TRBJ2-3 . TRBD1 TRBV11-1 TGTGCCAGCAGCTTCGAGGGGGCCCTCACAGATACGCAGTATTTT CASSFEGALTDTQYF
TRBJ2-2 few TRBD2 TRBV2 TGTGCCATCCCGGGACTAGCGGGAGTGGCCGGGGAGCTGTTTTTT CAIPGLAGVAGELFF
TRBJ1-5 few TRBD1 TRBV2 TGTGCCAGCATGGGGACAGGGGGTCAGCCCCAGCATTTT CASMGTGGQPQHF
TRBJ2-1 . TRBD2 TRBV6-5 TGTGCCAGCAGCCTAAGCGGGGTTTCCTACAATGAGCAGTTCTTC CASSLSGVSYNEQFF
TRBJ2-7 . TRBD1 TRBV2 TGTGCCAGCAGTCAAGGACAGGTCTACGAGCAGTACTTC CASSQGQVYEQYF
TRBJ2-5 . TRBD2 TRBV14 TGTGCCAGCAGCCTTATAGCGGGAGGGCCCGAGGAGACCCAGTACTTC CASSLIAGGPEETQYF
TRBJ2-2 . . TRBV2 TGTGCCAGCAGTATCCAGGGGAAGGTCGGGGAGCTGTTTTTT CASSIQGKVGELFF
TRBJ1-4 . . TRBV4-1 TGCGCCAGCAGCCAAGTGGTGGCAGGGATATCAACTAATGAAAAACTGTTTTTT CASSQVVAGISTNEKLFF
TRBJ2-5 . TRBD2 TRBV5-1 TGCGCCAGCAGCTCGGGACTAGCGGGGGGGGCGGAAGAGACCCAGTACTTC CASSSGLAGGAEETQYF
TRBJ1-1 . . TRBV5-6 TGTGCCAGCAGCTTGGTAGGGGGTTGGAACACTGAAGCTTTCTTT CASSLVGGWNTEAFF
TRBJ2-3 . . TRBV6-5 TGTGCCAGCCGTCGGGGGACCCTCACAGATACGCAGTATTTT CASRRGTLTDTQYF
TRBJ2-1 . . TRBV5-1 TGCGCCAGCAGCTTAGAATCACTAGCTATCGCTTCCTACAATGAGCAGTTCTTC CASSLESLAIASYNEQFF
TRBJ1-1 . . TRBV2 TGTGCCAGCAGTGGGGATGGGTTGGGGGCGCCGAACACTGAAGCTTTCTTT CASSGDGLGAPNTEAFF
TRBJ1-6 . . TRBV19 TGTGCCAGTAGTATTTCGGGTTCACCCCTCCACTTT CASSISGSPLHF